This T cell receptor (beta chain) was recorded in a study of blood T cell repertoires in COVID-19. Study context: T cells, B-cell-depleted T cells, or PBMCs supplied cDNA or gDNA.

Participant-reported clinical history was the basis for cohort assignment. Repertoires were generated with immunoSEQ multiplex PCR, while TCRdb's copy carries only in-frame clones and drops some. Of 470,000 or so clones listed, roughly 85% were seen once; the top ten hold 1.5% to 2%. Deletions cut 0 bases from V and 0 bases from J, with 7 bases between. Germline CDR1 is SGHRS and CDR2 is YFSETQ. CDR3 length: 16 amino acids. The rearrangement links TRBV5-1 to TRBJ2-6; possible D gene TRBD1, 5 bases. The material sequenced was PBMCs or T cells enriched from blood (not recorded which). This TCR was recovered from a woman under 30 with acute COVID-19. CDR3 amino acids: CASSLVTGSGANVLTF. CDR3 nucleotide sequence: TGCGCCAGCAGCTTGGTTACAGGCTCTGGGGCCAACGTCCTGACTTTC.